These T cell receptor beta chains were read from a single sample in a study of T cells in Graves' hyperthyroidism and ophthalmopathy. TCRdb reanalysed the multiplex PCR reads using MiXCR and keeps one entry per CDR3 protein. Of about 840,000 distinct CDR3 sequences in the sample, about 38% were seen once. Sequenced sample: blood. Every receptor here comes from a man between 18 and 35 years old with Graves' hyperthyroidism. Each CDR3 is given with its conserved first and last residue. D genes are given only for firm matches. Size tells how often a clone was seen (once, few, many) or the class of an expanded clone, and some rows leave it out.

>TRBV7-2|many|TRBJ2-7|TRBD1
TGTGCCAGCAGCTTGGGAACAGGGGGCATATACGAGCAGTACTTC
CASSLGTGGIYEQYF
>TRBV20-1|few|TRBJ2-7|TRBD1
TGCAGCCTTCGCGGGACAGGCGCTTACGAGCAGTACTTC
CSLRGTGAYEQYF
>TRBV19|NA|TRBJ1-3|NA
TGTGCCAGTAGTGCCGGGACAACGGGAGACACCATATATTTT
CASSAGTTGDTIYF
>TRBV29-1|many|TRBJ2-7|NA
TGCAGCGTTGAAGAAGAGGGCTACGAGCAGTACTTC
CSVEEEGYEQYF
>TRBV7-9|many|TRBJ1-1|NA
TGTGCCAGCAGCCGTCTGGATATGCTTTCCTCTTTCTTT
CASSRLDMLSSFF
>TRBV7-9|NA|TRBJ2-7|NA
TGTGCCAGCAGCTCGGAACCTCTAGCGACCTACGAGCAGTACTTC
CASSSEPLATYEQYF
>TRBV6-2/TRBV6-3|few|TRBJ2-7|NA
TGTGCCAGCACCTGGATCCAAGGGACAACCGAGCAGTACTTC
CASTWIQGTTEQYF
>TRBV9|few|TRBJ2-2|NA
TGTGCCAGCATCGGCCAGACGGGACCCTTAACCCGGGAGCTGTTTTTT
CASIGQTGPLTRELFF
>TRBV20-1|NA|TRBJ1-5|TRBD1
TGCAGTGCTAGCCCCCCAGCTCCCGGGACAGGTGCCGAGCAGCCCCAGCATTTT
CSASPPAPGTGAEQPQHF
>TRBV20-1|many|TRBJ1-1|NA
TGCAGTGCTAGACCTCAGAACACTGAAGCTTTCTTT
CSARPQNTEAFF
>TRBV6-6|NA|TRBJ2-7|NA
TGTGCCAGCAGTTACGTATCGGGGTACGAGCAGTACTTC
CASSYVSGYEQYF
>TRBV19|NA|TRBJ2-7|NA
TGTGCCAGTAGTCCAAAAAACCAACAGGGCCCTTCTAACTTC
CASSPKNQQGPSNF
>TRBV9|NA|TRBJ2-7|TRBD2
TGTGCCAGCAGCCCGCTAGCGGGATCGATCCACGAGCAGTACTTC
CASSPLAGSIHEQYF
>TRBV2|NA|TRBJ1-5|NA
TGTGCCAGCAACGGGCAGGACGGCAATCAGCCCCAGCATTTT
CASNGQDGNQPQHF
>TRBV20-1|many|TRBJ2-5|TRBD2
TGCAGTGCTAGTGATAGCGGGGCGGAGACCCAGTACTTC
CSASDSGAETQYF
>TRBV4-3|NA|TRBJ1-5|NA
TGCGCCAGCAGCCAGGGGAATAGCAATCAGCCCCAGCATTTT
CASSQGNSNQPQHF
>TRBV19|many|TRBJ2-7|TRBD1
TGTGCCAGTAGAACGACAGGGAATACCTACGAGCAGTACTTC
CASRTTGNTYEQYF
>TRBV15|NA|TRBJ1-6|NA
TGTGCCATTTCCCGGGACGGAGGCAATTCACCCCTCCACTTT
CAISRDGGNSPLHF
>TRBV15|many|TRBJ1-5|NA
TGTGCCACCAGCAGACAGGATCATCAGCCCCAGCATTTT
CATSRQDHQPQHF
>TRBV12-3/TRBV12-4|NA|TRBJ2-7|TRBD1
TGTGCCAGCAGTTTCTTGACAGGGGCCTACGAGCAGTACTTC
CASSFLTGAYEQYF
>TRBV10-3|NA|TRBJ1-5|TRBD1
TGTGCCACCGGGACAGGGGTAACAGGCAATCAGCCCCAGCATTTT
CATGTGVTGNQPQHF
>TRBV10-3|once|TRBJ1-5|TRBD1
TGTGCCATCAGTGAGATGACAGGGGATCAGCCCCAGCATTTT
CAISEMTGDQPQHF
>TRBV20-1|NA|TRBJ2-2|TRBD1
TGCAGTGCTAGAGATCGGGACAGGGGTGACACCGGGGAGCTGTTTTTT
CSARDRDRGDTGELFF
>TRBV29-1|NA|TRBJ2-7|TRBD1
TGCAGCGTAGCCACCGGGACAGGGATCGACGAGCAGTACTTC
CSVATGTGIDEQYF
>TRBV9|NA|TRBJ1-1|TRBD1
TGTGCCAGCAGCGGTCCGGGACAGGGGGCGCATGGCACTGAAGCTTTCTTT
CASSGPGQGAHGTEAFF
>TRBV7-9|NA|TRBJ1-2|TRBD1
TGTGCCAGCAGCCCCCCGGACAGGTTCTATGGCTACACCTTC
CASSPPDRFYGYTF
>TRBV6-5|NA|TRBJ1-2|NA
TGTGCCAGCAGACCTTGGTCGGGCCCAATCCAGGTCGAGAATGGCTACACCTTC
CASRPWSGPIQVENGYTF
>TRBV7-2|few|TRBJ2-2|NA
TGTGCCAGCAGCCTCCATAGAGAGGGGGAGCTGTTTTTT
CASSLHREGELFF
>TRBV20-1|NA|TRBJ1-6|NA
TGCAGTGCTAGAGATGAGGACGCCTATAATTCACCCCTCCACTTT
CSARDEDAYNSPLHF
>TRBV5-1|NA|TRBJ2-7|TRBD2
TGCGCCAGCAGCTTGGCCGCAGCGGGGGGCCCCTACGAGCAGTACTTC
CASSLAAAGGPYEQYF
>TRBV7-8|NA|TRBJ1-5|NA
TGTGCCAGCAGCTCCTTCCTCCTTGAGCCCCAGCATTTT
CASSSFLLEPQHF
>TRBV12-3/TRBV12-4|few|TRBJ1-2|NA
TGTGCCAGCAGTGCACCCCAAGGCGGCTACACCTTC
CASSAPQGGYTF
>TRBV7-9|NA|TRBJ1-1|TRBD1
TGTGCCGGCGTAGTAGCAGGGGGAGAGACTGAAGCTTTCTTT
CAGVVAGGETEAFF
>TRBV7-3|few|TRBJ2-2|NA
TGTGCCAGCAGCTTAACGGCAGGGGCGACCACCGGGGAGCTGTTTTTT
CASSLTAGATTGELFF
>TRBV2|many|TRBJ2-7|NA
TGTGCCAGCAGGATCGGGGGCTACGAGCAGTACTTC
CASRIGGYEQYF
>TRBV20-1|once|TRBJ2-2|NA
TGCAGTGCTAGAGATGCTAGCGAGGTATACACCGGGGAGCTGTTTTTT
CSARDASEVYTGELFF
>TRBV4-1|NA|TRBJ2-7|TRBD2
TGCGCCAGCAGCCAAGGTGTCATTGCGGGAGAGTACTTC
CASSQGVIAGEYF
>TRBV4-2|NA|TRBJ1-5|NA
TGTGCCAGCAGCCCGAGGTGGGGGCCGGGTCAGCCCCAGCATTTT
CASSPRWGPGQPQHF
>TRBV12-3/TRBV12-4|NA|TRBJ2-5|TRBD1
TGTGCCAGCAGTCCGGACAGGGGGCGCTTAGAGACCCAGTACTTC
CASSPDRGRLETQYF
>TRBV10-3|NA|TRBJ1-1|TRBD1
TGTGCCATCAACAGGGGGCTGCACACTGAAGCTTTCTTT
CAINRGLHTEAFF
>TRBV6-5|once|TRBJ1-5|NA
TGTGCCAGCAGTTACTCGGGGACACATAATCAGCCCCAGCATTTT
CASSYSGTHNQPQHF
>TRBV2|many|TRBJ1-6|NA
TGTGCCAGCCGCGGCCCAAATTCACCCCTCCACTTT
CASRGPNSPLHF
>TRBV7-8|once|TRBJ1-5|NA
TGTGCCAGCAGCTTAGCGGAGACAGTACCATGGAATCAGCCCCAGCATTTT
CASSLAETVPWNQPQHF
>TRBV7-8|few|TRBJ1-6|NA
TGTGCCAGCAGCTTAGTGGAGGGACGGAATAATTCACCCCTCCACTTT
CASSLVEGRNNSPLHF
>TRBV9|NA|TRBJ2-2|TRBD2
TGTGCCAGCAGCGTAGTACCGGGAGGCTCAAACACCGGGGAGCTGTTTTTT
CASSVVPGGSNTGELFF